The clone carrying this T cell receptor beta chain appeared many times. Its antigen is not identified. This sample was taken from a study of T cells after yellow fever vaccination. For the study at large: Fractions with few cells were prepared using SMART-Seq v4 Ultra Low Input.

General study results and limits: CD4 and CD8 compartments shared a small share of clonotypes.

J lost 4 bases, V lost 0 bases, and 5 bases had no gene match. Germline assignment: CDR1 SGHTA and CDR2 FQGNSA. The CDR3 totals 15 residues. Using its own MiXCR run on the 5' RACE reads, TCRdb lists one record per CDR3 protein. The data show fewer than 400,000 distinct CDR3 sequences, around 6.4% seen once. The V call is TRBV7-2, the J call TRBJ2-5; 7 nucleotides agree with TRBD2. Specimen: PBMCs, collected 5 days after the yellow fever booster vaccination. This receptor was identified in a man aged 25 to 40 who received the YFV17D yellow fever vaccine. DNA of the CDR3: TGTGCCAGCAGCTTAGCGGGAGGGATGTCAGAGACCCAGTACTTC. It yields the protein CASSLAGGMSETQYF.